The subject of this entry is one TCR beta chain. Its antigen is not identified. Here immunoSEQ multiplex PCR was the method, and the copy in TCRdb shows in-frame clones only, minus some. The sample carries about 26,000 clones, about 82% recorded once. The record originates from a study of cytotoxic CD8 clonotypes in ibrutinib-treated CLL. Study context: Recorded responses included about 25 partial and 2 complete; following median about 70 months, roughly 15 stayed remitted and 12 progressed. Sample averages reached hundreds of thousands of productive templates and approximately 93,000 productive rearrangements. Study conclusions and caveats: The clonality went up when patients responded to ibrutinib and dropped back toward baseline at progression. Few clonotypes were public, and these shrank or held steady under treatment.

The CDR3 covers 15 residues. The germline gives CDR1 SGHTA, CDR2 FQGNSA. V was shortened by 1 base and J by 3 bases, with 11 bases between the two germline ends. The receptor comes from a human donor with chronic lymphocytic leukemia. The chain joins TRBV7-2 to TRBJ2-3, with D tentatively TRBD1 (5 bases). The sequenced sample was PBMCs, obtained after 24 months of ibrutinib treatment. CDR3 coding DNA: TGTGCCAGCAGCTTAGGCAGGGTGGTGACAGATACGCAGTATTTT. Its translation: CASSLGRVVTDTQYF. The full variable domain, with the rest looked up from reference TRBV7-2 and TRBJ2-3, is GAGVSQSPSNKVTEKGKDVELRCDPISGHTALYWYRQSLGQGLEFLIYFQGNSAPDKSGLPSDRFSAERTGGSVSTLTIQRTQQEDSAVYLCASSLGRVVTDTQYFGPGTRLTVL.